These T cell receptor beta chains were read from a single sample in a study of control samples from healthy donors and cancer patients. Data came from immunoSEQ multiplex PCR; TCRdb stores just in-frame clones and leaves some out. The sample lists about 120,000 clones, about 91% seen once, with around 3.4% in the top ten. The sequenced sample was blood. The receptors stem from a man aged 40-50 years in good health. The CDR3 runs from the conserved cysteine through the conserved F or W. The order of the fields is V gene, D gene, J gene, CDR3 DNA, CDR3 protein. A D gene is named only where the DNA matches it firmly.

>TRBV6-4|NA|TRBJ2-2
TGTGCCAGCAGTCCCGGGGGGCACACCGGGGAGCTGTTTTTT
CASSPGGHTGELFF
>TRBV7-3|NA|TRBJ1-2
TGTGCCAGCAGCTTAATGCAGGGCGATGGCTACACCTTC
CASSLMQGDGYTF
>TRBV7-6|NA|TRBJ1-3
TGTGCCAGCAGCCAACAGTTATCCGGAAACACCATATATTTT
CASSQQLSGNTIYF
>TRBV9|NA|TRBJ1-4
TGTGCCAGCAGCTCTGCGGAGGGGCGTGAAAAACTGTTTTTT
CASSSAEGREKLFF
>TRBV5-1|NA|TRBJ1-2
TGCGCCAGCAGCCCCAGCCCAACGGGACACAACTATGGCTACACCTTC
CASSPSPTGHNYGYTF
>TRBV5-5|NA|TRBJ1-4
TGTGCCAGCTCGGGGCGCCCGGCCGAAAATGAAAAACTGTTTTTT
CASSGRPAENEKLFF
>TRBV30|NA|TRBJ2-7
TGTGCCTGGAGTGAGGGGACGAGTAGAGAGCAGTACTTC
CAWSEGTSREQYF
>TRBV7-2|NA|TRBJ1-6
TGTGCCAGCAGCTTCGTAGGGAATAATTCACCCCTCCACTTT
CASSFVGNNSPLHF
>TRBV6-1|NA|TRBJ2-1
TGTGCCAGCAGTGAAGCCCCCTACAATGAGCAGTTCTTC
CASSEAPYNEQFF
>TRBV6-5|NA|TRBJ1-1
TGTGCCAGCAGTTCCGTCCCCGGGCCCACTGAAGCTTTCTTT
CASSSVPGPTEAFF
>TRBV24-1|TRBD1|TRBJ2-1
TGTGCCACCGCGCGACAGGGGGCCCACAATGAGCAGTTCTTC
CATARQGAHNEQFF